The present entry profiles one T cell receptor beta chain with its context. The sequenced cases were selected for having the highest brain T cell transcript signatures. Patients received at least one anti-epileptic drug before surgery. The CDR3 has 12 residues. Germline lookup yields CDR1 LNHDA and CDR2 SQIVND (reference sequence). V lost 5 bases to trimming and J lost 5 bases, with 10 bases between them. This sample is drawn from a study of brain T cells in children with intractable seizures. Repertoires were generated with immunoSEQ multiplex PCR, while TCRdb's copy carries only in-frame clones and drops some. This table holds approximately 77,000 clones, 85% to 95% found once.

The specimen was peripheral blood, collected at surgery. The receptor's source is a boy under three years old with tuberous sclerosis and intractable seizures. The rearrangement links TRBV19 to TRBJ2-7; the D is unclear. Here the CDR3 DNA reads TGTGCCAGTAGTTCCTTAGGCCACGAGCAGTACTTC. It is translated as CASSSLGHEQYF.